This T cell receptor (beta chain) appears in the sequencing data of a study of CD8 T cells in ankylosing spondylitis. Study conclusions and caveats: A motif in TCR beta, a set of eight highly homologous variants, appeared characteristic of ankylosing spondylitis blood. Researchers report that disease-linked clones proved CD8+ and relatively rare in peripheral blood. Reactive arthritis synovial fluid and blood were previously reported to contain some motif variants. Significantly higher representation of disease-linked clones was reported for matched ankylosing spondylitis synovial fluid.

This clonotype appeared a few times. The antigen remains unidentified. The authors made TCR beta libraries by quantitative 5'-RACE with molecular barcodes. From the 5' RACE reads, TCRdb called clonotypes with MiXCR, one entry per CDR3 protein. The sample lists hundreds of thousands of distinct CDR3 sequences, roughly 10% occurring once. The sequenced sample consisted of blood, either unsorted or a sorted T cell fraction (not recorded which). This receptor was identified in a male donor with ankylosing spondylitis.

The CDR3 sequence is CASSLVAGLSSYNEQFF. The CDR3 region has the DNA TGTGCCAGCAGCTTAGTTGCCGGACTAAGCTCCTACAATGAGCAGTTCTTC. This chain links TRBV11-2 with TRBJ2-1; D perhaps matches TRBD2 (6 bases). Trimming cost V 1 base and J 0 bases, with 13 bases left between them. CDR1 and CDR2 from the germline V gene are SGHAT and FQNNGV. The CDR3 consists of 17 residues.